This TCR beta chain was found in a study of cytomegalovirus exposure and HLA in healthy donors. Study details: In a previous analysis, about 100 million unique TCR beta sequences were found from some 180 million T cells.

Study observations and caveats: TCR beta V- and J-gene trimming, according to a later analysis, was linked to a missense DCLRE1C variant.

The PCR had 60 Vbeta and 13 Jbeta primers. Assay used: immunoSEQ multiplex PCR; TCRdb lists only in-frame clones, some missing. The data contain 150,000 to 200,000 clones, around 75% of them singletons. In germline, CDR1 is MNHEY, CDR2 SMNVEV (reference sequence). This CDR3 region has 15 residues. Trimming took 5 bases from V and 10 from J; bases not matched to a gene: 14. Regarding this clone: Its antigen is not known.

Material: PBMCs. This chain uses TRBV27 with TRBJ1-1, with 9 bases aligning to TRBD1. The clonotype comes from a woman younger than 45 in good health and CMV-seronegative. Here the CDR3 reads CASSAGQGWSFVAFF. CDR3 sequence (DNA): TGTGCCAGCAGTGCGGGACAGGGTTGGTCGTTTGTAGCTTTCTTT.